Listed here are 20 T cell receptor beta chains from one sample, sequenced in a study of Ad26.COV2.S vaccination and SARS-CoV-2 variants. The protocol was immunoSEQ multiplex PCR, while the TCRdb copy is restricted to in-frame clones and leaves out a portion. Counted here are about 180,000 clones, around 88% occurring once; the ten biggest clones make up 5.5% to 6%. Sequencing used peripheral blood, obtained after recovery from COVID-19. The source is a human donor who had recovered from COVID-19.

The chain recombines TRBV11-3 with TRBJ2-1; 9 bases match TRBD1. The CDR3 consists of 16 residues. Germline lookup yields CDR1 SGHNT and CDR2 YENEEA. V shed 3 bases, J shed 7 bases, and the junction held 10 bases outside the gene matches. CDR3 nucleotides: TGTGCCAGCAGCTTGGGGTCCGGGACAGGGAGAAATGAGCAGTTCTTC. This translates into CASSLGSGTGRNEQFF.

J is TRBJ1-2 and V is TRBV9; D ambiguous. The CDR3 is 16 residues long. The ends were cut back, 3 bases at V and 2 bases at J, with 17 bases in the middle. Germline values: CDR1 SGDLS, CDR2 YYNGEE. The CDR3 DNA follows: TGTGCCAGCAGCGAACTCGAAGGACTATTCAACTATGGCTACACCTTC. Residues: CASSELEGLFNYGYTF.

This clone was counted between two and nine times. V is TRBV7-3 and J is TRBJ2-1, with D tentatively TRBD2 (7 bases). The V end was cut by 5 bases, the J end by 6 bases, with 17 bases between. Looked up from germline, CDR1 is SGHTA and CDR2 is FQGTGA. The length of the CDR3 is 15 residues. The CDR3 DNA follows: TGTGCCAGCAGCCGGGGAGGGGGGCCCGGCAATGAGCAGTTCTTC. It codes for CASSRGGGPGNEQFF.

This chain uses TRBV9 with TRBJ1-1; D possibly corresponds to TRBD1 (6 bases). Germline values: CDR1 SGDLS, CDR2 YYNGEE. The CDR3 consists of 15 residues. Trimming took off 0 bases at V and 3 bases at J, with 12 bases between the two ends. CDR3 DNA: TGTGCCAGCAGCGTAGAGCAGGGGCTATACACTGAAGCTTTCTTT. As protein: CASSVEQGLYTEAFF.

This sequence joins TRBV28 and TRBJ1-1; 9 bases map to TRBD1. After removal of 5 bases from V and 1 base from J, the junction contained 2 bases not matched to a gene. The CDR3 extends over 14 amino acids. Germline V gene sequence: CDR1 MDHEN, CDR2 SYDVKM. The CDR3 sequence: CASSNRGPNTEAFF. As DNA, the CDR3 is TGTGCCAGCAGTAACAGGGGGCCGAACACTGAAGCTTTCTTT.

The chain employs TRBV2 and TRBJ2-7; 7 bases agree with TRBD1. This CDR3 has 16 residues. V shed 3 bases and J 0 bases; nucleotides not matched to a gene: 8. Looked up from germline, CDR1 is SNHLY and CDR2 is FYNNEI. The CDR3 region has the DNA TGTGCCAGCAGTGAGACAGGGAGCGGAGGCTCCTACGAGCAGTACTTC. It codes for CASSETGSGGSYEQYF. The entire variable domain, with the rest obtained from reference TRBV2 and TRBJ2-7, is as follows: EPEVTQTPSHQVTQMGQEVILRCVPISNHLYFYWYRQILGQKVEFLVSFYNNEISEKSEIFDDQFSVERPDGSNFTLKIRSTKLEDSAMYFCASSETGSGGSYEQYFGPGTRLTVT.

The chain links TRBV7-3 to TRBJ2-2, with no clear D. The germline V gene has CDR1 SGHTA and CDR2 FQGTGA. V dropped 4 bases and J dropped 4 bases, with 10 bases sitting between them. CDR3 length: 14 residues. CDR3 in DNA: TGTGCCAGCAGCTCGAGAGGCGGCACCGGGGAGCTGTTTTTT. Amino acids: CASSSRGGTGELFF.

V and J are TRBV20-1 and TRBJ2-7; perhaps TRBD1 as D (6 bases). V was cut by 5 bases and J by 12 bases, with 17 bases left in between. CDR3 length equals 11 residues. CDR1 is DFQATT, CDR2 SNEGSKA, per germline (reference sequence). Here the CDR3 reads CSAPRDTSRYF. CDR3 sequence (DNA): TGCAGTGCTCCCCGGGACACCAGCCGGTACTTC.

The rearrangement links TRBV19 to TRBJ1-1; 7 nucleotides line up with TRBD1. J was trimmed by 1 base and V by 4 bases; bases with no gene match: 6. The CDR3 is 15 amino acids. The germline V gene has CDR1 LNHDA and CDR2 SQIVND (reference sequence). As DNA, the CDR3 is TGTGCCAGTAGTAGTATTCGACAGGGGAACACTGAAGCTTTCTTT. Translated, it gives CASSSIRQGNTEAFF.

This CDR3 reads CASSLTSSSPGYTF. CDR3 in DNA: TGTGCCAGCAGCTTAACGTCCTCCTCCCCGGGCTACACCTTC. The gene calls are TRBV11-2 and TRBJ1-2; no clear D gene. The CDR3 covers 14 residues. Germline V gene data show CDR1 as SGHAT and CDR2 as FQNNGV. Trimming took 2 bases from V and 8 from J, leaving 15 bases between them.

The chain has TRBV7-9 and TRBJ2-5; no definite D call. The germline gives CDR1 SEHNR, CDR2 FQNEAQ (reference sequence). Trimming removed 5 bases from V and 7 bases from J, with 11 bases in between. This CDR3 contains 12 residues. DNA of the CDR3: TGTGCCAGCAGCCAAATTAGTGGGACCCAGTACTTC. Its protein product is CASSQISGTQYF.

CDR3 DNA sequence: TGTGCCAGCAGCCTGACAGGCCAAAATTCACCCCTCCACTTT. It encodes CASSLTGQNSPLHF. This chain joins TRBV2 and TRBJ1-6; possible D gene TRBD1, 6 bases. Deletions cut 6 bases from V and 7 bases from J, with 13 bases between. Germline-derived CDR1 and CDR2 are SNHLY and FYNNEI. The CDR3 sequence is 14 residues long.

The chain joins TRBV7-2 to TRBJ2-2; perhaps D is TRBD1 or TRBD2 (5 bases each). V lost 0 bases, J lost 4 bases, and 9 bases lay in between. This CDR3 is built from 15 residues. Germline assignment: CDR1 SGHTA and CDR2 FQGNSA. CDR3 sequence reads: CASSLARGGTGELFF. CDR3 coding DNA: TGTGCCAGCAGCTTAGCGCGTGGGGGCACCGGGGAGCTGTTTTTT.

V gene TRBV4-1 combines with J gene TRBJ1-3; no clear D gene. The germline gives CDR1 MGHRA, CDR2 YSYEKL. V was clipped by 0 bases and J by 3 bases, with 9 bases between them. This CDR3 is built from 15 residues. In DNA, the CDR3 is TGCGCCAGCAGCCAAGACTACGAGGTTGGAAACACCATATATTTT. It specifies CASSQDYEVGNTIYF.

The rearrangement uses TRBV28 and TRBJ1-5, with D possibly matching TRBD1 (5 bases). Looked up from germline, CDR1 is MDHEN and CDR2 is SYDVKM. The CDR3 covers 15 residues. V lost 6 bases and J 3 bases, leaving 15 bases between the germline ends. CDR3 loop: CASSLLLGLNQPQHF. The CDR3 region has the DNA TGTGCCAGCAGCTTGCTATTGGGGCTCAATCAGCCCCAGCATTTT. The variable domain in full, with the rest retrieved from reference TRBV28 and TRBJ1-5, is DVKVTQSSRYLVKRTGEKVFLECVQDMDHENMFWYRQDPGLGLRLIYFSYDVKMKEKGDIPEGYSVSREKKERFSLILESASTNQTSMYLCASSLLLGLNQPQHFGDGTRLSIL.

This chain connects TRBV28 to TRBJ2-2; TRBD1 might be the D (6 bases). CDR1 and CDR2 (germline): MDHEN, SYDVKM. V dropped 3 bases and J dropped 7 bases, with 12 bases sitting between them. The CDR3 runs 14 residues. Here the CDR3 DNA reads TGTGCCAGCAGTTTGACAGGAAGTGGCGGGGAGCTGTTTTTT. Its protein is CASSLTGSGGELFF.

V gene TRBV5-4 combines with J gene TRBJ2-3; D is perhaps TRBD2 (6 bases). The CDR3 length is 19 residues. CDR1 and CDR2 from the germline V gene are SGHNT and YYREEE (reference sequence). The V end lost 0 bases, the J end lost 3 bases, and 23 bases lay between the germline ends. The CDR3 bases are TGTGCCAGCAGCTTGGGCGGGGCAGGGAATCTGGAGTGGACAGATACGCAGTATTTT. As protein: CASSLGGAGNLEWTDTQYF.

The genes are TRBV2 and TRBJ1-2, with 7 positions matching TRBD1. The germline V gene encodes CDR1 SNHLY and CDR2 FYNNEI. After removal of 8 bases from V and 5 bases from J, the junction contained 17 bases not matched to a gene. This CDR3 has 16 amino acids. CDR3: CASSFGGGRGRYGYTF. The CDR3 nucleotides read TGTGCCAGCTCCTTCGGAGGGGGCAGGGGAAGGTATGGCTACACCTTC.

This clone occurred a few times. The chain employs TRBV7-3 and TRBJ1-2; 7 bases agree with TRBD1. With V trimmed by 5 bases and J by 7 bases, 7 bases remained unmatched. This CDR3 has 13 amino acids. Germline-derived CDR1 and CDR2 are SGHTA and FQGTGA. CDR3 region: CASSPQGFFGYTF. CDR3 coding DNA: TGTGCCAGCAGCCCACAGGGGTTTTTTGGCTACACCTTC.

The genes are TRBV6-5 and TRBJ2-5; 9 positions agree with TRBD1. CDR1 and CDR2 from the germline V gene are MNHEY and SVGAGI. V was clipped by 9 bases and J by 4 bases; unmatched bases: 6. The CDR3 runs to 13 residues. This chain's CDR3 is CASYRGLGETQYF. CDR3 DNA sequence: TGTGCCAGTTACAGGGGGCTGGGAGAGACCCAGTACTTC.